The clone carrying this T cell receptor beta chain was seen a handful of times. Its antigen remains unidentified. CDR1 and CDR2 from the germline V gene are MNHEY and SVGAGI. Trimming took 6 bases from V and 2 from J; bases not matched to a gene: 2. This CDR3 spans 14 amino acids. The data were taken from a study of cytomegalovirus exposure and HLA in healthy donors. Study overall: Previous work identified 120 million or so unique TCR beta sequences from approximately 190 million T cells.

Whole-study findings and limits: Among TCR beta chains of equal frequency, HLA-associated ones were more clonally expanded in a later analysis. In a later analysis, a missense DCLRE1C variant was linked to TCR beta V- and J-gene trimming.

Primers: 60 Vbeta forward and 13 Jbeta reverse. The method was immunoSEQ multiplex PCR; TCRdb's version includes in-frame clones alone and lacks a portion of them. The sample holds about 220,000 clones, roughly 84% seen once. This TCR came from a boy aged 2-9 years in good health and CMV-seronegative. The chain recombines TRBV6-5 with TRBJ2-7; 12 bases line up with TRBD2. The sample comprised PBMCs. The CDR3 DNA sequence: TGTGCCAGCAGGTGGACTAGCGGGGCCTACGAGCAGTACTTC. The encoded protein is CASRWTSGAYEQYF.